Listed here are 17 T cell receptor beta chains from one sample, sequenced in a study of metastatic and nonmetastatic thyroid tumors. Each patient came to thyroid surgery without any prior treatment (of any kind). TCRdb re-called clones via MiXCR from the PCR reads. The data show roughly 30,000 clones, around a sixth seen once. The specimen was blood. The receptor set was obtained from a female donor with papillary thyroid cancer or a benign thyroid nodule (not recorded which). Some clones in this sample may be carry-over from other donors' samples.

This clone was observed a handful of times. The gene calls are TRBV7-8 and TRBJ2-3; D unclear. CDR3 size: 16 residues. Germline lookup yields CDR1 SGHVS and CDR2 FQNEAQ. V was shortened by 5 bases and J by 6 bases, with 21 bases between the two germline ends. In nucleotides, the CDR3 is TGTGCCAGCAGCACTCCTCGGTGGCCCAGTGAGGATACGCAGTATTTT. Protein: CASSTPRWPSEDTQYF.

CDR3 sequence: CASSLSRGTGKNYGYTF. The CDR3 DNA reads as TGTGCCAGCAGCTTATCCCGTGGGACAGGGAAAAACTATGGCTACACCTTC. V gene TRBV11-2 combines with J gene TRBJ1-2; 9 bases align to TRBD1. The CDR3 has 17 amino acids. The V gene end was trimmed by 2 bases and the J gene end by 2 bases; junction bases not matched to a gene: 9. From germline, CDR1 is SGHAT and CDR2 FQNNGV.

This clone was seen a handful of times. One end of the junction fails to match germline, which may point to a read error. V gene TRBV6-6 combines with J gene TRBJ2-3; TRBD1 matches 7 bases. The V gene's germline CDR1 is MNHNY and CDR2 SVGAGI (reference sequence). The CDR3 has 17 amino acids. For the CDR3, the DNA is TGTGCCAGCAGTTCATACCCCTCAGGGGGACAAACAGATGCGCAGTATTTT. Translation: CASSSYPSGGQTDAQYF.

The sample holds many counts of this clone. A much larger clone lies a single base off, so this may be a read error. This CDR3 is also generated by other DNA sequences in the sample. This chain links TRBV25-1 with TRBJ1-3; D remains unclear. The germline gives CDR1 MGHDK, CDR2 SYGVNS. The CDR3 is 15 residues long. CDR3 nucleotide sequence: TGTGCTAGCAGTGACTCTAGAAAGGGTGGAAACACCATATATTTT. Protein product: CASSDSRKGGNTIYF.

This clone was observed many times. The chain employs TRBV19 and TRBJ1-3, with D perhaps matching TRBD1 (6 bases). The germline V and J ends were trimmed by 8 bases and 4 bases, with 15 bases remaining between them. Germline CDR1 reads LNHDA; CDR2 reads SQIVND (reference sequence). The CDR3 contains 14 residues. DNA of the CDR3: TGTGCCAGTGGCCAACAGGGAGGCGGAAACACCATATATTTT. This translates into CASGQQGGGNTIYF.

This clone was detected ten times or more. A much larger clone is a single base away; this may be a read error. The CDR3 does not close with the conserved phenylalanine or tryptophan, likely indicating a read error. This chain links TRBV6-4 with TRBJ2-1, with a weak D call TRBD1 (6 bases). CDR3 length: 15 amino acids. Trimming took off 4 bases at V and 8 bases at J, with 18 bases between the two ends. The germline V gene has CDR1 MRHNA and CDR2 SNTAGT. The CDR3 reads CASSVRAGANDEQFS. CDR3 sequence (DNA): TGTGCCAGCAGTGTTAGGGCAGGGGCCAACGATGAGCAGTTCTCC.

This clone was counted at least ten times. The gene calls are TRBV20-1 and TRBJ1-4; 7 bases are a match to TRBD1. The CDR3 spans 16 residues. From germline, CDR1 is DFQATT and CDR2 SNEGSKA (reference sequence). V trimming: 0 bases; J trimming: 6 bases; junction bases outside the gene matches: 10. The CDR3 here is CSARDITGALYEKLFF. CDR3 bases: TGCAGTGCTAGAGATATCACAGGGGCTTTATATGAAAAACTGTTTTTT.

The chain carries TRBV4-1 and TRBJ2-7; D not certain. The germline V and J ends were trimmed by 0 bases and 6 bases, with 18 bases remaining between them. Germline CDR1 reads MGHRA; CDR2 reads YSYEKL. This CDR3 comprises 16 residues. The CDR3 sequence is CASSQDQALVDSEQYF. The CDR3 DNA reads TGCGCCAGCAGCCAAGATCAGGCGTTAGTAGATTCCGAGCAGTACTTC.

By frequency in the sample, this clone is medium-sized. This chain uses TRBV20-1 with TRBJ2-2; TRBD1 aligns across 8 bases. Looked up from germline, CDR1 is DFQATT and CDR2 is SNEGSKA (reference sequence). CDR3 size: 15 residues. The J segment lost 4 bases and the V segment lost 6 bases, leaving 10 bases of the junction unmatched. CDR3 nucleotides: TGCAGTGCAGCGCCAGGGGGCGTTTTCACCGGGGAGCTGTTTTTT. The encoded protein is CSAAPGGVFTGELFF.

This clone has at least ten counts. The chain recombines TRBV20-1 with TRBJ1-1, with D possibly TRBD1 on 5 matching bases. The ends were cut back, 4 bases at V and 1 base at J, with 19 bases in the middle. The germline gives CDR1 DFQATT, CDR2 SNEGSKA (reference sequence). The CDR3 consists of 16 residues. Here the CDR3 reads CSAKGWFGRTNTEAFF. CDR3 nucleotide sequence: TGCAGTGCTAAGGGGTGGTTCGGCAGGACGAACACTGAAGCTTTCTTT.

Many counts were recorded for this clone. This chain links TRBV12-3 or TRBV12-4 with TRBJ1-1; 8 positions match TRBD1. J gave up 4 bases and V 5 bases, and 6 bases lay outside the gene matches. The CDR3 has 14 residues. The CDR3 loop reads CASSGGQGGTEAFF. The CDR3 nucleotides read TGTGCCAGCAGTGGAGGACAGGGTGGCACTGAAGCTTTCTTT.

By share, this clone counts as medium-sized. V usage is TRBV5-1 and J usage is TRBJ1-1, with 11 bases matching TRBD1. The V gene end was trimmed by 0 bases and the J gene end by 5 bases; junction bases not matched to a gene: 6. CDR3 length: 16 residues. In germline, CDR1 is SGHRS, CDR2 YFSETQ. The CDR3 DNA sequence: TGCGCCAGCAGCTTGGAAGGGACAGGGGGTATTACTGAAGCTTTCTTT. As protein: CASSLEGTGGITEAFF.

This clone was seen a few times. This chain connects TRBV2 to TRBJ2-7; either TRBD1 or TRBD2 may fit D (5 bases each). This CDR3 contains 14 residues. Per the germline V gene, CDR1 is SNHLY and CDR2 is FYNNEI. V gave up 9 bases and J gave up 2 bases, with 17 bases separating them. The CDR3 nucleotides read TGTGCCAGACGTTTTCGAGGGGTTCCCTACGAGCAGTACTTC. It specifies CARRFRGVPYEQYF.

This clone appeared many times. The V gene is TRBV30, the J gene TRBJ1-4; weak D call: TRBD1 (5 bases). Germline-derived CDR1 and CDR2 are GTSNPN and SVGIG (reference sequence). Trimming left V 4 bases short and J 8 bases short, with 14 bases between. This CDR3 has 13 amino acids. CDR3 DNA sequence: TGTGCCTGGACCCGGGGGATCGGGGAAAAACTGTTTTTT. Its translation: CAWTRGIGEKLFF.

This clone was observed many times. The chain couples TRBV10-3 to TRBJ1-5; no definite D call. V shed 4 bases and J shed 4 bases, with 8 bases lying between them. CDR1 and CDR2 from the germline V gene are ENHRY and SYGVKD. The CDR3 contains 13 residues. For the CDR3, the DNA is TGTGCCATCAGTGGAGACAATAATCAGCCCCAGCATTTT. Its translation: CAISGDNNQPQHF.

The table lists this clone with many counts. V and J are TRBV3-1 and TRBJ2-2, with D tentatively TRBD1 (6 bases). Trimming pared 4 bases from V and 3 bases from J, leaving 12 bases between. Germline V gene sequence: CDR1 LGHDT, CDR2 YNNKEL (reference sequence). The CDR3 length is 15 residues. CDR3 bases: TGTGCCAGCAGCCTCACAGGGAGCGACACCGGGGAGCTGTTTTTT. It yields the protein CASSLTGSDTGELFF.

This clone was observed many times. V is TRBV7-9 and J is TRBJ1-1, with D unclear. From germline, CDR1 is SEHNR and CDR2 FQNEAQ (reference sequence). The CDR3 contains 14 residues. V was trimmed by 2 bases and J by 8 bases, leaving 15 bases between them. The CDR3 spells CASSLSPTKPEAFF. CDR3 nucleotide sequence: TGTGCCAGCAGCTTATCCCCCACAAAACCAGAAGCTTTCTTT.